The 21 T cell receptor beta chains in this list originate from one sample, sequenced in a study of blood T cell repertoires in COVID-19. TCRdb's copy holds only in-frame clones and misses some; the assay was immunoSEQ multiplex PCR. The profile shows about 480,000 clones, 80% to 90% of them singletons. Sequenced: PBMCs or T cells enriched from blood (not recorded which). The receptor set was obtained from a woman aged 55-69 years who had recovered from COVID-19.

The V call is TRBV28, the J call TRBJ1-1; 10 bases align to TRBD1. The CDR3 contains 15 residues. V shed 3 bases, J shed 1 base, and the junction held 2 bases outside the gene matches. Per germline, CDR1 MDHEN and CDR2 SYDVKM. The CDR3 spells CASSFDRGPNTEAFF. In DNA form, the CDR3 reads TGTGCCAGCAGTTTTGACAGGGGGCCGAACACTGAAGCTTTCTTT.

The V call is TRBV5-1, the J call TRBJ1-1; tentatively, D is TRBD1 (6 bases). Germline loops: CDR1 SGHRS, CDR2 YFSETQ. The V end lost 4 bases, the J end lost 5 bases, and 18 bases lay between the germline ends. The CDR3 loop spans 15 amino acids. The CDR3 is CASSPNEQGLTEAFF. CDR3 nucleotides: TGCGCCAGCAGCCCCAACGAACAGGGTCTGACTGAAGCTTTCTTT.

The V gene is TRBV28, the J gene TRBJ1-4; 7 nucleotides align to TRBD1. V shed 2 bases and J 7 bases; nucleotides not matched to a gene: 10. This CDR3 contains 16 residues. Per germline, CDR1 MDHEN and CDR2 SYDVKM. CDR3 DNA sequence: TGTGCCAGCAGTTTAGGGGTGAGGGGGCACGGTGAAAAACTGTTTTTT. Protein: CASSLGVRGHGEKLFF. Using reference TRBV28 and TRBJ1-4 for the parts outside the CDR3, the full variable domain is DVKVTQSSRYLVKRTGEKVFLECVQDMDHENMFWYRQDPGLGLRLIYFSYDVKMKEKGDIPEGYSVSREKKERFSLILESASTNQTSMYLCASSLGVRGHGEKLFFGSGTQLSVL.

The rearrangement joins TRBV14 to TRBJ2-5; 9 positions match TRBD2. V shed 1 base and J 7 bases; nucleotides not matched to a gene: 10. The germline V gene encodes CDR1 SGHDN and CDR2 FVKESK. The CDR3 contains 16 residues. CDR3 region: CASSQGSTSGYRTQYF. The CDR3 nucleotides read TGTGCCAGCAGCCAAGGATCGACTAGCGGCTACAGGACCCAGTACTTC.

This rearrangement joins TRBV4-2 to TRBJ1-5, with D possibly matching TRBD1 (5 bases). Trimming removed 0 bases at V and 4 bases at J, with 10 bases between. CDR1 is LGHNA and CDR2 is YNFKEQ in the germline V gene. The CDR3 runs to 15 residues. CDR3 amino acids: CASSQDGGGNQPQHF. The DNA for the CDR3 is TGTGCCAGCAGCCAAGATGGCGGGGGAAATCAGCCCCAGCATTTT.

The chain has TRBV5-5 and TRBJ1-2, with D tentatively TRBD1 (6 bases). CDR3 length equals 15 residues. V lost 0 bases to trimming and J lost 4 bases, with 13 bases between them. Germline V gene data show CDR1 as SGHKS and CDR2 as YYEKEE (reference sequence). The DNA of the CDR3 is TGTGCCAGCAGCTTGGCCGAGGGGACATCCTATGGCTACACCTTC. Amino acid sequence: CASSLAEGTSYGYTF.

V is TRBV3-1 (or the pseudogene TRBV3-2) and J is TRBJ2-7; TRBD2 matches 12 bases. The CDR3 is 15 residues long. Germline V gene sequence: CDR1 LGHDT, CDR2 YNNKEL (reference sequence). The trim removed 4 bases at V and 1 base at J, leaving 2 bases unmatched. This CDR3 reads CASSRGTSGSYEQYV. The CDR3 region has the DNA TGTGCCAGCAGCCGCGGGACTAGCGGGTCCTACGAGCAGTACGTC.

The rearrangement joins TRBV2 to TRBJ1-1; D perhaps matches TRBD1 (6 bases). From germline, CDR1 is SNHLY and CDR2 FYNNEI. This CDR3 contains 14 residues. V gave up 5 bases and J gave up 4 bases, with 14 bases separating them. As DNA, the CDR3 is TGTGCCAGCAGTAGACAGGTACAGGGCACTGAAGCTTTCTTT. It encodes CASSRQVQGTEAFF.

The chain employs TRBV5-1 and TRBJ1-2; D might be TRBD1 (5 bases). There are 13 residues in the CDR3. With 3 bases removed from V and 4 bases from J, the gap between germline ends came to 10 bases. In germline, CDR1 is SGHRS, CDR2 YFSETQ. CDR3 DNA sequence: TGCGCCAGCAGCTCGACAGTGTTCTATGGCTACACCTTC. Translating it yields CASSSTVFYGYTF.

CDR3 residues: CASSVSMSSYNEQFF. The CDR3 coding sequence is TGTGCCAGCAGTGTCTCGATGAGCTCCTACAATGAGCAGTTCTTC. The rearrangement joins TRBV2 to TRBJ2-1; D is unresolved. The germline V gene has CDR1 SNHLY and CDR2 FYNNEI. V lost 4 bases to trimming and J lost 0 bases, with 10 bases between them. The CDR3 has 15 residues.

The chain recombines TRBV19 with TRBJ1-2, with a possible D match to TRBD1 (6 bases). The CDR3 consists of 13 residues. Trimming left V 8 bases short and J 8 bases short, with 18 bases between. Germline loops: CDR1 LNHDA, CDR2 SQIVND (reference sequence). CDR3 loop: CASSDTGMRGYTF. Here the CDR3 DNA reads TGTGCCAGTTCTGATACAGGGATGAGAGGCTACACCTTC.

This chain uses TRBV19 with TRBJ2-1; D not resolved. CDR3 length equals 14 residues. Trimming cost V 5 bases and J 4 bases, with 12 bases left between them. From germline, CDR1 is LNHDA and CDR2 SQIVND (reference sequence). Here the CDR3 reads CASSLVGGYNEQFF. CDR3 DNA sequence: TGTGCCAGTAGTTTGGTCGGTGGTTACAATGAGCAGTTCTTC.

This clone was seen a handful of times. This rearrangement joins TRBV5-1 to TRBJ2-1; TRBD1 agrees at 7 bases. CDR1 and CDR2 from the germline V gene are SGHRS and YFSETQ. With V trimmed by 4 bases and J by 0 bases, 10 bases remained unmatched. CDR3 length: 17 residues. For the CDR3, the DNA is TGCGCCAGCAGCCCGGAAGGGGGCCCGAGCTCCTACAATGAGCAGTTCTTC. It encodes CASSPEGGPSSYNEQFF.

As to this clone: A much larger clone lies one base from this, so it may be a read error. This chain connects TRBV3-1 (or the pseudogene TRBV3-2) to TRBJ1-1; 7 bases map to TRBD1. The CDR3 spans 13 residues. The V gene's germline CDR1 is LGHDT and CDR2 YNNKEL (reference sequence). V was clipped by 4 bases and J by 4 bases; unmatched bases: 3. In DNA form, the CDR3 reads TGTGCCAGCAGCCTGGGACAGTTCACTGAAGCTTTCTTT. Protein: CASSLGQFTEAFF.

The V call is TRBV19, the J call TRBJ2-2; tentatively, D is TRBD1 (6 bases). The CDR3 extends over 15 amino acids. Germline V CDR1 and CDR2: LNHDA, SQIVND (reference sequence). V dropped 3 bases and J dropped 1 base, with 9 bases sitting between them. CDR3 sequence reads: CASSMWTENTGELFF. CDR3 in DNA: TGTGCCAGTAGTATGTGGACAGAGAACACCGGGGAGCTGTTTTTT. Full variable domain (outside the CDR3, taken from reference TRBV19 and TRBJ2-2): DGGITQSPKYLFRKEGQNVTLSCEQNLNHDAMYWYRQDPGQGLRLIYYSQIVNDFQKGDIAEGYSVSREKKESFPLTVTSAQKNPTAFYLCASSMWTENTGELFFGEGSRLTVL.

V usage is TRBV3-1 (or the pseudogene TRBV3-2) and J usage is TRBJ1-1; weak D call: TRBD1 (5 bases). Germline assignment: CDR1 LGHDT and CDR2 YNNKEL (reference sequence). V gave up 4 bases and J gave up 11 bases, with 17 bases separating them. The CDR3 loop spans 13 amino acids. This CDR3 reads CASSLTRGGYAFF. The CDR3 region has the DNA TGTGCCAGCAGCCTCACGAGGGGAGGGTATGCTTTCTTT.

The chain is built from TRBV5-1 and TRBJ1-4; D may be TRBD1 (5 bases). This CDR3 contains 16 residues. Germline CDR1 reads SGHRS; CDR2 reads YFSETQ. V lost 0 bases and J lost 4, with 13 bases in between. CDR3 protein: CASSLAQGGLNEKLFF. DNA of the CDR3: TGCGCCAGCAGCTTGGCCCAGGGTGGGCTTAATGAAAAACTGTTTTTT.

J is TRBJ2-3 and V is TRBV19; the D is unclear. The CDR3 consists of 14 residues. Trimming cost V 1 base and J 4 bases, with 9 bases left between them. CDR1 is LNHDA, CDR2 SQIVND, per germline (reference sequence). The CDR3 loop is CASSIASLADTQYF. The CDR3 DNA is TGTGCCAGTAGTATAGCTTCTCTCGCAGATACGCAGTATTTT.

With regard to this clone: Distinct nucleotide sequences in the sample also encode this CDR3. The V and J genes are TRBV19 and TRBJ1-3; D not certain. The germline V and J ends were trimmed by 3 bases and 0 bases, with 9 bases remaining between them. CDR1 and CDR2 (germline): LNHDA, SQIVND (reference sequence). The CDR3 loop spans 15 amino acids. The CDR3 coding sequence is TGTGCCAGTAGTATCGGCAGGTTCTCTGGAAACACCATATATTTT. Encoded protein: CASSIGRFSGNTIYF.

V gene TRBV5-1 combines with J gene TRBJ2-2, with D hard to call. Trimming pared 2 bases from V and 1 base from J, leaving 6 bases between. CDR1 and CDR2 (germline): SGHRS, YFSETQ. The CDR3 covers 14 residues. The CDR3, as DNA: TGCGCCAGCAGCTTCGCAGTGAACACCGGGGAGCTGTTTTTT. This encodes CASSFAVNTGELFF.

This rearrangement joins TRBV28 to TRBJ1-6, with 7 bases identical to TRBD1. The CDR3 has 15 amino acids. V trimming: 4 bases; J trimming: 12 bases; junction bases outside the gene matches: 12. Germline CDR1 reads MDHEN; CDR2 reads SYDVKM. CDR3 protein: CASSSNVDRLGPLHF. DNA of the CDR3: TGTGCCAGCAGTTCAAATGTGGACAGGTTGGGACCCCTCCACTTT.